This T cell receptor beta chain was sequenced during a study of neurological immune-mediated disorders. Study findings and constraints: Because no CDR3 amino acid sequences were shared across subjects by expanded clones, private repertoires were suggested in all groups. Phylogenetic grouping assigned the repertoires of 18 of 34 multiple sclerosis patients to a single related-CDR3 cluster, which may represent a signature. Neither clinical nor MRI features were found to be associated with the multiple sclerosis repertoire cluster.

A single record per CDR3 protein comes from TCRdb applying MiXCR to the 5' RACE reads. Of about 46,000 distinct CDR3 sequences in the sample, approximately 3% were seen once. Preparation of the unsorted libraries drew on 2 million PBMCs stored at -80 C. V lost 2 bases to trimming and J lost 7 bases; unmatched junction nucleotides: 8. The CDR3 is 15 residues long. Germline CDR1 reads SGHDT; CDR2 reads YYEEEE. This clonotype has ten or more counts. Its antigen is as yet unknown. Input material: PBMCs. The rearrangement joins TRBV5-6 to TRBJ1-4; 7 bases line up with TRBD1. The origin of this receptor is a woman between 45 and 65 years old with multiple sclerosis. The chain's CDR3 is CASSLPGQSSEKLFF. DNA for the CDR3: TGTGCCAGCAGCTTACCGGGACAGAGTTCTGAAAAACTGTTTTTT.